This T cell receptor beta chain was identified in a study of identical twins. With V trimmed by 4 bases and J by 0 bases, 9 bases remained unmatched. The V gene's germline CDR1 is DFQATT and CDR2 SNEGSKA (reference sequence). The CDR3 sequence is 16 residues long. TCRdb recomputed calls from the 5' RACE reads with MiXCR, one row per CDR3 protein. The sample lists 450,000 or so distinct CDR3 sequences, approximately 15% occurring once. This same sample was also taken into another study, of yellow fever vaccine responses in identical twins.

This TCR derives from a woman between 18 and 29 years old in good health. Sequences were obtained from CD4+ T cells sorted from blood. The chain recombines TRBV20-1 with TRBJ2-1, with 7 bases aligning to TRBD2. The CDR3 reads CSAKGPRTSSYNEQFF. CDR3 coding DNA: TGCAGTGCTAAGGGCCCCCGGACTAGCTCCTACAATGAGCAGTTCTTC.